This T cell receptor beta chain stems from a study of blood T cells in healthy people across ages. General study points: Leaving the PBMCs unsorted stopped any conclusive comparison of naive versus antigen-experienced cells.

For the second PCR, which ran for roughly 7 to 11 cycles, a sample-barcoded 5' primer and a J-beta primer mix were used. Each cDNA molecule received a tag from a template-switch adaptor that had 12 random nucleotides. TCRdb ran MiXCR on the 5' RACE reads and lists one entry per CDR3 protein. The repertoire holds over a million distinct CDR3 sequences, 35% to 45% seen once, with less than 5% in the top ten. Germline V gene lookup returns CDR1 SGDLS and CDR2 YYNGEE. This CDR3 has 15 amino acids. Losses at the gene ends were 0 bases for V and 8 bases for J; bases not matched to a gene: 8. This clonotype appeared once. The antigen remains undetermined.

This clonotype was obtained from a woman aged 18-29 years in good health. Sequences were obtained from blood. This rearrangement joins TRBV9 to TRBJ2-1; TRBD2 matches at 7 bases. For the CDR3, the DNA is TGTGCCAGCAGCGTAGGGGAGGGAGCGGTCTATGAGCAGTTCTTC. Amino acid sequence: CASSVGEGAVYEQFF.